This T cell receptor (beta chain) is from a study of shared clonotypes between healthy human individuals. Germline V gene data show CDR1 as SEHNR and CDR2 as FQNEAQ (reference sequence). The CDR3 runs to 15 residues. J was trimmed by 5 bases and V by 5 bases; bases with no gene match: 7. Naive CD8 cells, CD45RO-negative and positively selected for CCR7, excluded terminally differentiated effector memory CD45RA+ cells. This clone was recorded only once. Profiling relied on immunoSEQ multiplex PCR, and the TCRdb table lists in-frame clones only, not all of them. The sample gives some 1,900,000 clones, roughly 95% of which show up once; approximately 1.2% is in the top ten.

Source material: naive CD8+ T cells sorted from blood. V gene TRBV7-9 combines with J gene TRBJ2-2; 8 bases align to TRBD1. This receptor was identified in a man between 18 and 35 years old in good health. The CDR3 protein is CASSDRGLKTGELFF. The CDR3 DNA reads TGTGCCAGCAGCGACAGGGGCCTGAAGACCGGGGAGCTGTTTTTT. The whole variable domain, remainder taken from reference TRBV7-9 and TRBJ2-2, is DTGVSQNPRHKITKRGQNVTFRCDPISEHNRLYWYRQTLGQGPEFLTYFQNEAQLEKSRLLSDRFSAERPKGSFSTLEIQRTEQGDSAMYLCASSDRGLKTGELFFGEGSRLTVL.